These 9 T cell receptor beta chains came from one sample sequenced in a study of blood T cell repertoires in COVID-19. Sequenced by immunoSEQ multiplex PCR; TCRdb stores in-frame clones only, minus some. The sample includes around 380,000 clones, around 87% seen only once; the top ten take roughly 1.4%. Sequencing used PBMCs or T cells enriched from blood (not recorded which). These receptors were taken from a man aged 25-45 years who had recovered from COVID-19.

V usage is TRBV27 and J usage is TRBJ2-1; TRBD1 is a possible D gene (5 bases). Looked up from germline, CDR1 is MNHEY and CDR2 is SMNVEV (reference sequence). V shed 9 bases and J shed 2 bases, with 11 bases lying between them. The CDR3 is 13 amino acids. The CDR3 region is CARKGLPYNEQFF. As DNA, the CDR3 is TGTGCCAGGAAGGGGCTCCCCTACAATGAGCAGTTCTTC.

The rearrangement links TRBV19 to TRBJ2-1, with D possibly TRBD1 on 6 matching bases. Trimming shortened V by 6 bases and J by 3 bases, and 12 bases separated the two germline ends. This CDR3 spans 14 amino acids. CDR1 is LNHDA, CDR2 SQIVND, per germline (reference sequence). The CDR3 coding sequence is TGTGCCAGTAGGAACAGGGCTTTCTACAATGAGCAGTTCTTC. Its protein product is CASRNRAFYNEQFF.

The V gene is TRBV30, the J gene TRBJ1-2, with D possibly matching TRBD1 (6 bases). Trimming took 1 base from V and 8 from J, leaving 14 bases between them. The CDR3 is 13 residues long. Germline loops: CDR1 GTSNPN, CDR2 SVGIG (reference sequence). The CDR3, as DNA: TGTGCCTGGAGTGGCTGGGGGCGTGAAGGCTACACCTTC. Protein product: CAWSGWGREGYTF.

The J gene is TRBJ1-4, the V gene TRBV16, with TRBD1 matching 11 bases. The CDR3 spans 16 residues. J was trimmed by 5 bases and V by 2 bases; bases with no gene match: 4. Germline lookup yields CDR1 KGHSY and CDR2 FQNENV. In nucleotides, the CDR3 is TGTGCCAGCAGCCAAAAGGACAGGGGGCTGAATGAAAAACTGTTTTTT. As protein: CASSQKDRGLNEKLFF.

The chain combines TRBV30 with TRBJ1-2; D gene ambiguous. Germline values: CDR1 GTSNPN, CDR2 SVGIG (reference sequence). The CDR3 is made up of 15 amino acids. V was clipped by 0 bases and J by 8 bases, with 19 bases between them. The CDR3 is CAWSVQGRDRLGYTF. The CDR3 region has the DNA TGTGCCTGGAGTGTACAAGGGAGGGATCGCCTCGGCTACACCTTC. Supplemented by reference TRBV30 and TRBJ1-2, the full variable domain reads SQTIHQWPATLVQPVGSPLSLECTVEGTSNPNLYWYRQAAGRGLQLLFYSVGIGQISSEVPQNLSASRPQDRQFILSSKKLLLSDSGFYLCAWSVQGRDRLGYTFGSGTRLTVV.

This chain links TRBV4-1 with TRBJ1-6, with TRBD1 matching over 9 bases. J lost 8 bases, V lost 0 bases, and 8 bases had no gene match. The CDR3 runs 17 residues. CDR1 is MGHRA and CDR2 is YSYEKL in the germline V gene. CDR3 in DNA: TGCGCCAGCAGCCAAGACACCGGAGGGACAGGGTATTCACCCCTCCACTTT. It encodes CASSQDTGGTGYSPLHF.

The chain is built from TRBV9 and TRBJ1-1; D might be TRBD1 (6 bases). CDR1 is SGDLS, CDR2 YYNGEE, per germline. The CDR3 loop spans 14 amino acids. V lost 3 bases, J lost 5 bases, and 14 bases lay in between. CDR3 sequence: CASSASGTKTEAFF. The CDR3 nucleotides are TGTGCCAGCAGCGCGTCCGGGACAAAGACTGAAGCTTTCTTT.

The chain is built from TRBV4-2 and TRBJ2-7, with TRBD1 matching over 9 bases. The CDR3 totals 15 residues. CDR1 is LGHNA and CDR2 is YNFKEQ in the germline V gene. V dropped 4 bases and J dropped 3; count of bases not matched to a gene: 7. The CDR3 bases are TGTGCCAGCAGCCGAGGGACAGGGATCGACTACGAGCAGTACTTC. Translated, it gives CASSRGTGIDYEQYF.

This chain connects TRBV30 to TRBJ2-1; D remains unclear. V shed 0 bases and J shed 4 bases, with 7 bases lying between them. CDR3 length: 13 residues. CDR1 and CDR2 from the germline V gene are GTSNPN and SVGIG (reference sequence). The CDR3 loop is CAWSVELYNEQFF. The DNA for the CDR3 is TGTGCCTGGAGTGTTGAGTTATACAATGAGCAGTTCTTC.